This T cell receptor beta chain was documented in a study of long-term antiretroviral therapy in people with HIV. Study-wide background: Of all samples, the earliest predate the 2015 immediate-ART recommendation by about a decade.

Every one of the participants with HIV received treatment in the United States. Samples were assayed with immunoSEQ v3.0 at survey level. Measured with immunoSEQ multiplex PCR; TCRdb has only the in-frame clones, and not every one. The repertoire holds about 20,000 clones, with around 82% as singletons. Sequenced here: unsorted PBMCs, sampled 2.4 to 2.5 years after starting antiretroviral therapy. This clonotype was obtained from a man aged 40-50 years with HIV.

In nucleotides, the CDR3 is TGTGCCAGCAGCGGTCAAGAGACCCAGTACTTC. Translating gives CASSGQETQYF. The J gene is TRBJ2-5, the V gene TRBV7-8; D gene unclear. The CDR3 is made up of 11 amino acids. The V end lost 5 bases, the J end lost 2 bases, and 3 bases lay between the germline ends. Germline CDR1 SGHVS, CDR2 FQNEAQ.